This record concerns one T cell receptor beta chain sequence. This specimen comes from a study of T cell responses to AZD1222 COVID-19 vaccine. TCRdb's table, derived via immunoSEQ multiplex PCR, lists solely in-frame clones and lacks some. The sample contains about 180,000 clones, almost 90% of which appear only once. This clonotype originated in an adult in good health. Sequenced material: peripheral blood, taken on day 0 of AZD1222 vaccination.

CDR3 bases: TGTGCCAGCAGTGAGGGATCTGAGCAGTTCTTC. Protein product: CASSEGSEQFF. This chain links TRBV6-4 with TRBJ2-1, with no clear D. Trimming removed 3 bases at V and 9 bases at J, with 6 bases between. This CDR3 is 11 amino acids long. Germline V gene data show CDR1 as MRHNA and CDR2 as SNTAGT.